These 10 T cell receptor beta chains were sequenced from one sample in a study of shared clonotypes between healthy human individuals. It was CD45RO-negative cells, positively selected for CCR7, that made up naive CD8 cells, with terminally differentiated effector memory CD45RA+ cells excluded. This table comes from immunoSEQ multiplex PCR, and its TCRdb copy is limited to in-frame clones, with some not included. The sample has about 680,000 clones; around 92% are singletons. The sequencing sample was made of naive CD8+ T cells sorted from blood. These TCRs come from a man aged 25-40 years in good health.

The table lists this clone with a count of one. The CDR3 loop is CASSQVGLGQHQETQYF. CDR3 coding DNA: TGTGCCAGCAGCCAAGTAGGATTGGGTCAGCACCAAGAGACCCAGTACTTC. The V call is TRBV14, the J call TRBJ2-5, with unresolved D. The CDR3 consists of 17 residues. Deletions cut 1 base from V and 0 bases from J, with 15 bases between. CDR1 and CDR2 (germline): SGHDN, FVKESK.

The CDR3 protein is CASSWDRGNQPQHF. CDR3 nucleotide sequence: TGTGCCAGCAGTTGGGACAGAGGCAATCAGCCCCAGCATTTT. The chain joins TRBV6-6 to TRBJ1-5, with 7 bases that match TRBD1. The CDR3 loop spans 14 amino acids. Trimming took 4 bases from V and 2 from J; bases not matched to a gene: 2. Germline lookup yields CDR1 MNHNY and CDR2 SVGAGI (reference sequence).

This sequence joins TRBV27 and TRBJ2-7; possible D gene TRBD2, 7 bases. The germline V gene has CDR1 MNHEY and CDR2 SMNVEV (reference sequence). V was clipped by 10 bases and J by 6 bases, with 13 bases between them. This CDR3 comprises 11 residues. CDR3 amino acids: CATSRGLEQYF. DNA for the CDR3: TGTGCCACCTCGCGGGGGCTCGAGCAGTACTTC.

The rearrangement links TRBV12-5 to TRBJ2-2; 8 bases are shared with TRBD1. The CDR3 has 15 residues. Losses at the gene ends were 4 bases for V and 0 bases for J; bases not matched to a gene: 1. Germline V gene lookup returns CDR1 LGHNT and CDR2 FRNRAP. CDR3 amino acids: CASGSGQANTGELFF. The CDR3, as DNA: TGTGCTAGTGGTTCGGGACAGGCGAACACCGGGGAGCTGTTTTTT. Supplemented by reference TRBV12-5 and TRBJ2-2, the full variable domain reads DARVTQTPRHKVTEMGQEVTMRCQPILGHNTVFWYRQTMMQGLELLAYFRNRAPLDDSGMPKDRFSAEMPDATLATLKIQPSEPRDSAVYFCASGSGQANTGELFFGEGSRLTVL.

CDR3 residues: CASSPGVQGWNEQFF. DNA for the CDR3: TGTGCCAGCAGCCCAGGGGTACAGGGGTGGAATGAGCAGTTCTTC. The rearrangement links TRBV7-9 to TRBJ2-1; 7 bases are a match to TRBD1. This CDR3 region has 15 residues. V gave up 5 bases and J gave up 7 bases; unmatched junction bases: 11. Germline lookup yields CDR1 SEHNR and CDR2 FQNEAQ (reference sequence). Variable domain in full (rest from reference TRBV7-9 and TRBJ2-1): DTGVSQNPRHKITKRGQNVTFRCDPISEHNRLYWYRQTLGQGPEFLTYFQNEAQLEKSRLLSDRFSAERPKGSFSTLEIQRTEQGDSAMYLCASSPGVQGWNEQFFGPGTRLTVL.

The gene calls are TRBV6-1 and TRBJ1-3; D gene unclear. The CDR3 length is 14 residues. Trimming removed 3 bases from V and 2 bases from J, with 8 bases in between. The germline V gene encodes CDR1 MNHNS and CDR2 SASEGT. DNA for the CDR3: TGTGCCAGCAGTGAGTGGGTTGCTGGAAACACCATATATTTT. Translating it yields CASSEWVAGNTIYF.

This clone was counted a single time. The chain joins TRBV2 to TRBJ2-2; no definite D call. Per the germline V gene, CDR1 is SNHLY and CDR2 is FYNNEI. V dropped 7 bases and J dropped 4 bases, with 4 bases sitting between them. This CDR3 is built from 11 residues. CDR3 sequence reads: CASTPTGELFF. The CDR3, as DNA: TGTGCCAGCACCCCCACCGGGGAGCTGTTTTTT.

The rearrangement links TRBV27 to TRBJ1-2; D not certain. The ends were cut back, 4 bases at V and 7 bases at J, with 16 bases in the middle. Germline V gene data show CDR1 as MNHEY and CDR2 as SMNVEV (reference sequence). CDR3 length: 14 amino acids. CDR3 DNA sequence: TGTGCCAGCAGTTCTCGGATGGGGATTGGTGGCTACACCTTC. Its translation is CASSSRMGIGGYTF.

J is TRBJ2-1 and V is TRBV6-4; TRBD2 might be the D (6 bases). V lost 4 bases, J lost 7 bases, and 14 bases lay in between. This CDR3 is 14 amino acids long. Germline V gene sequence: CDR1 MRHNA, CDR2 SNTAGT. CDR3 in amino acids: CASSVVPGVNEQFF. The CDR3 coding sequence is TGTGCCAGCAGTGTTGTCCCGGGAGTAAATGAGCAGTTCTTC.

The chain has TRBV11-2 and TRBJ1-3; weak D call: TRBD1 (6 bases). The ends were cut back, 2 bases at V and 0 bases at J, with 17 bases in the middle. This CDR3 spans 18 amino acids. CDR1 and CDR2 from the germline V gene are SGHAT and FQNNGV. The CDR3 sequence: CASSLQASTGHSGNTIYF. The CDR3 coding sequence is TGTGCCAGCAGCTTACAAGCTTCGACAGGACACTCTGGAAACACCATATATTTT.